The 4 T cell receptor beta chains below were found in one sample sequenced in a study of blood T cell repertoires in COVID-19. The protocol was immunoSEQ multiplex PCR, while the TCRdb copy is restricted to in-frame clones and leaves out a portion. The table lists some 340,000 clones, less than 85% of them singletons. Sequences were obtained from peripheral blood. The source is a woman under 30 with acute or convalescent COVID-19.

This chain connects TRBV30 to TRBJ1-3, with TRBD1 as a possible D gene (5 bases). V lost 0 bases and J lost 1, with 13 bases in between. Germline loops: CDR1 GTSNPN, CDR2 SVGIG (reference sequence). The CDR3 extends over 16 amino acids. The CDR3 is CAWSVKAGLSGNTIYF. For the CDR3, the DNA is TGTGCCTGGAGTGTAAAGGCAGGGCTGTCTGGAAACACCATATATTTT.

The chain joins TRBV6-5 to TRBJ1-1; 7 nucleotides align to TRBD1. The CDR3 is made up of 15 amino acids. V shed 3 bases and J 1 base; nucleotides not matched to a gene: 5. Germline values: CDR1 MNHEY, CDR2 SVGAGI. The CDR3 spells CASSYQTGPNTEAFF. The CDR3 DNA sequence: TGTGCCAGCAGTTATCAGACAGGGCCGAACACTGAAGCTTTCTTT.

The table lists this clone with many counts. The chain carries TRBV2 and TRBJ2-3; D remains ambiguous. The V and J ends lost 2 bases and 3 bases respectively, with 9 bases between them. This CDR3 contains 14 residues. Germline V gene data show CDR1 as SNHLY and CDR2 as FYNNEI. The CDR3 reads CASSEFQATDTQYF. The CDR3 DNA follows: TGTGCCAGCAGTGAATTCCAGGCGACAGATACGCAGTATTTT.

The chain employs TRBV27 and TRBJ2-7; 9 bases align to TRBD1. The germline gives CDR1 MNHEY, CDR2 SMNVEV (reference sequence). There are 14 residues in the CDR3. The V and J ends lost 8 bases and 2 bases, in that order; junction bases with no gene match: 7. The CDR3 DNA reads TGTGCCAGCGGAATGACAGGGGGGCCCTACGAGCAGTACTTC. Translation: CASGMTGGPYEQYF.